A single sample gave rise to the 21 T cell receptor beta chains below, sequenced in a study of blood T cell repertoires in COVID-19. TCRdb's copy holds only in-frame clones and misses some; the assay was immunoSEQ multiplex PCR. The table includes hundreds of thousands of clones, around nine tenths detected once. The sequenced sample was PBMCs or T cells enriched from blood (not recorded which). These receptors came from a woman in her forties or fifties who had recovered from COVID-19.

V and J are TRBV10-2 and TRBJ2-7, with D tentatively TRBD2 (5 bases). V gave up 4 bases and J gave up 2 bases, with 12 bases separating them. CDR1 and CDR2 from the germline V gene are WSHSY and SAAADI. The CDR3 length is 14 residues. The CDR3 spells CASSAGPGTYEQYF. The CDR3 nucleotides are TGCGCCAGCAGTGCCGGCCCGGGGACCTACGAGCAGTACTTC.

V is TRBV18 and J is TRBJ1-1, with D tentatively TRBD1 (6 bases). Germline-derived CDR1 and CDR2 are KGHSH and LQKENI. The CDR3 sequence is 15 residues long. The germline V and J ends were trimmed by 1 base and 0 bases, with 9 bases remaining between them. CDR3 in amino acids: CASSPQGTLNTEAFF. The CDR3 nucleotides read TGTGCCAGCTCACCACAGGGGACACTGAACACTGAAGCTTTCTTT.

This chain links TRBV3-1 (or the pseudogene TRBV3-2) with TRBJ1-5; D is unclear. Germline V gives CDR1 LGHDT, CDR2 YNNKEL (reference sequence). The CDR3 spans 14 residues. V was cut by 6 bases and J by 5 bases, with 14 bases left in between. CDR3 amino acids: CASSEYPGDQPQHF. The CDR3 DNA follows: TGTGCCAGCAGTGAGTATCCCGGGGATCAGCCCCAGCATTTT.

V usage is TRBV28 and J usage is TRBJ2-7; possibly TRBD2 for D (6 bases). Germline V gives CDR1 MDHEN, CDR2 SYDVKM. CDR3 length equals 16 residues. Trimming stripped 6 bases from V and 4 bases from J, with 22 bases between. CDR3 region: CASRSAGLAKGYEQYF. In nucleotides, the CDR3 is TGTGCCAGCAGGAGCGCGGGACTCGCAAAAGGGTACGAGCAGTACTTC.

The chain is built from TRBV7-9 and TRBJ2-1; 10 bases agree with TRBD2. Losses at the gene ends were 3 bases for V and 0 bases for J; bases not matched to a gene: 2. CDR3 length: 16 residues. Germline values: CDR1 SEHNR, CDR2 FQNEAQ (reference sequence). The CDR3 sequence: CASSFLAGDSYNEQFF. As DNA, the CDR3 is TGTGCCAGCAGCTTTCTAGCGGGAGACTCCTACAATGAGCAGTTCTTC.

The CDR3 DNA follows: TGTGCCAGCAATTCCGGGTTGAGGACTGAAGCTTTCTTT. Residues: CASNSGLRTEAFF. The chain couples TRBV28 to TRBJ1-1; D remains ambiguous. V gave up 7 bases and J gave up 5 bases, with 14 bases separating them. The CDR3 has 13 amino acids. Germline V gene data show CDR1 as MDHEN and CDR2 as SYDVKM.

This clone turned up a few times. The V and J genes are TRBV6-4 and TRBJ1-5, with 7 nucleotides matching TRBD1. V lost 8 bases and J lost 7; bases outside the gene matches: 14. CDR1 MRHNA and CDR2 SNTAGT come from the germline V gene. The CDR3 length is 15 residues. The CDR3 sequence: CASRQGELEWQPQHF. The CDR3, as DNA: TGTGCCAGCCGACAGGGAGAGTTGGAATGGCAGCCCCAGCATTTT.

The chain uses TRBV3-1 (or the pseudogene TRBV3-2) and TRBJ2-1; 10 bases are a match to TRBD2. Looked up from germline, CDR1 is LGHDT and CDR2 is YNNKEL (reference sequence). The CDR3 length is 16 residues. The trim removed 2 bases at V and 6 bases at J, leaving 7 bases unmatched. CDR3: CASSQRWLAGANEQFF. The CDR3 DNA reads as TGTGCCAGCAGCCAACGGTGGCTAGCGGGAGCCAATGAGCAGTTCTTC.

The chain uses TRBV12-3 or TRBV12-4 and TRBJ1-2, with 8 bases identical to TRBD1. The V gene end was trimmed by 6 bases and the J gene end by 8 bases; junction bases not matched to a gene: 8. CDR3 length: 13 residues. The CDR3 sequence: CASSPDRGRGYTF. As DNA, the CDR3 is TGTGCCAGCAGCCCCGACAGGGGTCGGGGCTACACCTTC.

The chain is built from TRBV30 and TRBJ1-6, with D perhaps TRBD1 (6 bases). Germline-derived CDR1 and CDR2 are GTSNPN and SVGIG (reference sequence). The CDR3 covers 13 residues. V was clipped by 7 bases and J by 5 bases, with 12 bases between them. DNA of the CDR3: TGTGCCTTCAGGGGAGGGAATAATTCACCCCTCCACTTT. It encodes CAFRGGNNSPLHF. Full variable domain (missing parts from reference TRBV30 and TRBJ1-6): SQTIHQWPATLVQPVGSPLSLECTVEGTSNPNLYWYRQAAGRGLQLLFYSVGIGQISSEVPQNLSASRPQDRQFILSSKKLLLSDSGFYLCAFRGGNNSPLHFGNGTRLTVT.

The rearrangement uses TRBV4-2 and TRBJ2-7; tentatively, D is TRBD2 (5 bases). V gave up 3 bases and J gave up 0 bases, with 12 bases separating them. The germline gives CDR1 LGHNA, CDR2 YNFKEQ. The CDR3 covers 15 residues. DNA of the CDR3: TGTGCCAGCAGCCAGAGGGAAGGGAGCTCCTACGAGCAGTACTTC. As protein: CASSQREGSSYEQYF.

The chain's CDR3 is CASGDRGPGGYTF. Written as DNA, the CDR3 is TGTGCCAGCGGGGACAGGGGGCCGGGTGGCTACACCTTC. The V gene is TRBV7-2, the J gene TRBJ1-2; 12 bases fit TRBD1. The CDR3 sequence is 13 residues long. CDR1 SGHTA and CDR2 FQGNSA come from the germline V gene. V was pared by 8 bases and J by 7 bases, with 5 bases of the junction left unmatched.

This chain joins TRBV4-1 and TRBJ1-1; D ambiguous. Germline V gives CDR1 MGHRA, CDR2 YSYEKL. Deletions cut 4 bases from V and 1 base from J, with 7 bases between. This CDR3 region has 13 residues. This CDR3 reads CASSPAGNTEAFF. The DNA of the CDR3 is TGCGCCAGCAGCCCGGCAGGGAACACTGAAGCTTTCTTT.

J is TRBJ2-2 and V is TRBV19; D gene ambiguous. This CDR3 region has 13 residues. The V and J ends lost 6 bases and 6 bases respectively, with 11 bases between them. Germline V gene data show CDR1 as LNHDA and CDR2 as SQIVND (reference sequence). The CDR3 sequence is CASRRVGSGELFF. DNA of the CDR3: TGTGCCAGTAGGCGCGTCGGGTCCGGGGAGCTGTTTTTT.

The V call is TRBV3-1 (or the pseudogene TRBV3-2), the J call TRBJ2-7; TRBD2 agrees at 15 bases. The CDR3 loop spans 16 amino acids. The germline V gene encodes CDR1 LGHDT and CDR2 YNNKEL (reference sequence). Trimming at V came to 4 bases and at J to 3 bases, leaving 4 bases not matched to a gene. The CDR3 protein is CASSRTSGRVFYEQYF. CDR3 nucleotide sequence: TGTGCCAGCAGCCGGACTAGCGGGAGGGTCTTCTACGAGCAGTACTTC.

This clone was detected only a few times. This chain uses TRBV6-6 with TRBJ2-7; 9 positions match TRBD2. Germline values: CDR1 MNHNY, CDR2 SVGAGI (reference sequence). The junction had 6 bases not matched to a gene; V was cut back by 10 bases and J by 2 bases. This CDR3 is built from 13 residues. CDR3 loop: CATRGGDTYEQYF. For the CDR3, the DNA is TGTGCCACCCGCGGGGGGGACACCTACGAGCAGTACTTC.

V is TRBV5-4 and J is TRBJ2-6; TRBD1 aligns across 8 bases. V shed 0 bases and J 4 bases; nucleotides not matched to a gene: 6. This CDR3 region has 17 residues. Germline values: CDR1 SGHNT, CDR2 YYREEE (reference sequence). CDR3 residues: CASSLGQGSGGANVLTF. DNA of the CDR3: TGTGCCAGCAGCTTGGGACAGGGGTCGGGCGGGGCCAACGTCCTGACTTTC.

The rearrangement joins TRBV6-1 to TRBJ1-1, with TRBD1 matching 8 bases. J gave up 5 bases and V 4 bases, and 18 bases lay outside the gene matches. The CDR3 covers 18 residues. Germline V lookup: CDR1 MNHNS, CDR2 SASEGT. The CDR3 reads CASSVHSPGQAVRTEAFF. In nucleotides, the CDR3 is TGTGCCAGCAGTGTTCATTCTCCGGGACAGGCCGTTAGGACTGAAGCTTTCTTT.

The CDR3 spells CASSLGLAGGVGQFF. For the CDR3, the DNA is TGCGCCAGCAGCTTAGGACTAGCGGGAGGGGTTGGGCAGTTCTTC. This chain uses TRBV5-1 with TRBJ2-1; TRBD2 agrees at 15 bases. The CDR3 spans 15 residues. The J segment lost 12 bases and the V segment lost 2 bases, leaving 6 bases of the junction unmatched. In germline, CDR1 is SGHRS, CDR2 YFSETQ.

The rearrangement joins TRBV3-1 (or the pseudogene TRBV3-2) to TRBJ2-7; 7 nucleotides match TRBD2. Germline CDR1 reads LGHDT; CDR2 reads YNNKEL (reference sequence). The CDR3 runs to 15 residues. J lost 6 bases, V lost 4 bases, and 12 bases had no gene match. The CDR3 coding sequence is TGTGCCAGCAGCCGCCTCGGGGCGGGAGAGGTCGAGCAGTACTTC. Residues: CASSRLGAGEVEQYF.

The genes are TRBV7-3 and TRBJ2-1; TRBD1 might be the D (5 bases). Trimming removed 4 bases at V and 1 base at J, with 14 bases between. The CDR3 is 16 residues long. CDR1 and CDR2 (germline): SGHTA, FQGTGA. The CDR3 bases are TGTGCCAGCAGCTCAGACAGAACCGGGTCCTACAATGAGCAGTTCTTC. This encodes CASSSDRTGSYNEQFF.